This TCR beta chain was recorded in a study of identifying expanded T cells in peripheral blood. Regarding the study as a whole: Differentially abundant clones: roughly 1.2 between replicates, 16.4 at two to three weeks, more than 18 at four.

This clone has a single count. Its antigen is as yet unknown. Assay used: immunoSEQ multiplex PCR; TCRdb lists only in-frame clones, some missing. This sample has just under 65,000 clones; about 90% occur once, and the top ten carry around 4.3%. The source material was blood. The receptor was derived from a person aged 18-70 years in good health.

The CDR3 DNA follows: TGTGCCAGCAGCCAAGAGGGGTGGACAGGGGACGAGACCCAGTACTTC. Translation gives CASSQEGWTGDETQYF. This chain uses TRBV11-2 with TRBJ2-5; TRBD1 matches at 9 bases. Germline loops: CDR1 SGHAT, CDR2 FQNNGV. The ends lost 5 bases at V and 5 bases at J; junction bases unmatched: 12. The CDR3 has 16 amino acids. The whole variable domain, filled in from reference TRBV11-2 and TRBJ2-5, reads EAGVAQSPRYKIIEKRQSVAFWCNPISGHATLYWYQQILGQGPKLLIQFQNNGVVDDSQLPKDRFSAERLKGVDSTLKIQPAKLEDSAVYLCASSQEGWTGDETQYFGPGTRLLVL.